The 30 T cell receptor beta chains presented below share a single source sample, sequenced in a study of shared clonotypes between healthy human individuals. Profiled with immunoSEQ multiplex PCR; TCRdb holds only in-frame clones, not every one. The sample lists approximately 82,000 clones; about 63% were seen once. Input material: memory CD8+ T cells sorted from blood. The subset denotes: CD45RO+ cells pooled with CCR7-negative TemRA cells. The receptors shown here come from a man aged 30 to 39 in good health.

The chain combines TRBV28 with TRBJ2-7, with D possibly being TRBD1 (6 bases). Per germline, CDR1 MDHEN and CDR2 SYDVKM. This CDR3 is 12 amino acids long. V lost 10 bases and J lost 2, with 12 bases in between. CDR3 in amino acids: CATAQGTYEQYF. The CDR3, as DNA: TGTGCCACCGCACAGGGAACCTACGAGCAGTACTTC.

V usage is TRBV28 and J usage is TRBJ2-1; the match to TRBD2 covers 8 bases. The CDR3 totals 11 residues. Germline CDR1 and CDR2: MDHEN and SYDVKM. Trimming took 10 bases from V and 8 from J; bases not matched to a gene: 4. The CDR3 sequence is CATASGYEQFF. The CDR3 coding sequence is TGTGCCACGGCTAGCGGGTATGAGCAGTTCTTC.

The chain carries TRBV5-6 and TRBJ1-2, with a weak D call TRBD1 (5 bases). The V end was cut by 6 bases, the J end by 2 bases, with 14 bases between. Germline CDR1 is SGHDT and CDR2 is YYEEEE. The CDR3 is made up of 14 amino acids. This CDR3 reads CASTPGWGNYGYTF. The CDR3 bases are TGTGCCAGCACCCCTGGTTGGGGGAACTATGGCTACACCTTC. The whole variable domain, remainder taken from reference TRBV5-6 and TRBJ1-2, is DAGVTQSPTHLIKTRGQQVTLRCSPKSGHDTVSWYQQALGQGPQFIFQYYEEEERQRGNFPDRFSGHQFPNYSSELNVNALLLGDSALYLCASTPGWGNYGYTFGSGTRLTVV.

This chain joins TRBV6-4 and TRBJ2-1, with 8 nucleotides matching TRBD2. V lost 6 bases to trimming and J lost 8 bases; unmatched junction nucleotides: 12. The CDR3 length is 15 residues. Germline values: CDR1 MRHNA, CDR2 SNTAGT. CDR3 loop: CASSLIAGSEDEQFF. The DNA of the CDR3 is TGTGCCAGCAGCCTTATAGCGGGGAGCGAGGATGAGCAGTTCTTC.

This chain connects TRBV5-1 to TRBJ1-5; D gene ambiguous. The CDR3 is made up of 15 amino acids. In germline, CDR1 is SGHRS, CDR2 YFSETQ. Trimming took off 0 bases at V and 1 base at J, with 8 bases between the two ends. CDR3 DNA: TGCGCCAGCAGCTTGGAGGAGAAAAGCAATCAGCCCCAGCATTTT. Translation gives CASSLEEKSNQPQHF.

This clone has more than one count but fewer than ten. The rearrangement uses TRBV5-4 and TRBJ1-2; perhaps TRBD1 as D (5 bases). The CDR3 is 13 residues long. CDR1 is SGHNT, CDR2 YYREEE, per germline (reference sequence). V was cut by 6 bases and J by 4 bases, with 13 bases left in between. This CDR3 reads CASNPPGAYGYTF. The CDR3 DNA reads as TGTGCCAGCAACCCCCCCGGGGCCTATGGCTACACCTTC.

This clone appeared once. This sequence joins TRBV29-1 and TRBJ2-7; maybe TRBD1 (5 bases). Trimming took off 2 bases at V and 3 bases at J, with 8 bases between the two ends. Germline V gives CDR1 SQVTM, CDR2 ANQGSEA. This CDR3 is built from 12 residues. The CDR3 reads CSVEWQGYEQYF. The CDR3 nucleotides are TGCAGCGTTGAATGGCAGGGCTACGAGCAGTACTTC.

The chain joins TRBV25-1 to TRBJ2-7; the D is unclear. V shed 5 bases and J shed 4 bases, with 6 bases lying between them. Looked up from germline, CDR1 is MGHDK and CDR2 is SYGVNS. The length of the CDR3 is 11 residues. The CDR3 DNA is TGTGCCAGCAGTATGGTTTACGAGCAGTACTTC. It yields the protein CASSMVYEQYF.

J is TRBJ2-1 and V is TRBV10-1, with TRBD2 as a possible D gene (6 bases). Germline CDR1 is WNHNN and CDR2 is SYGVQD (reference sequence). The CDR3 sequence is 14 residues long. V was trimmed by 6 bases and J by 4 bases, leaving 13 bases between them. The CDR3 bases are TGCGCCAGCAGCCTAACTAGCACGTACAATGAGCAGTTCTTC. It yields the protein CASSLTSTYNEQFF.

V gene TRBV2 combines with J gene TRBJ2-2; no reliable D call. CDR1 is SNHLY and CDR2 is FYNNEI in the germline V gene. V lost 8 bases and J lost 2, with 9 bases in between. This CDR3 has 13 residues. CDR3 coding DNA: TGTGCCAGCGGGAAAGGTAACACCGGGGAGCTGTTTTTT. Encoded protein: CASGKGNTGELFF.

This clone appeared a few times. The chain is built from TRBV25-1 and TRBJ2-1, with D maybe TRBD1 (5 bases). Germline assignment: CDR1 MGHDK and CDR2 SYGVNS. V lost 5 bases to trimming and J lost 8 bases, with 7 bases between them. The length of the CDR3 is 11 residues. This CDR3 reads CASSLGDEQFF. The CDR3 DNA is TGTGCCAGCAGTTTAGGGGATGAGCAGTTCTTC.

The chain uses TRBV11-2 and TRBJ2-7; 9 nucleotides agree with TRBD1. The CDR3 length is 14 residues. Per the germline V gene, CDR1 is SGHAT and CDR2 is FQNNGV. V trimming: 5 bases; J trimming: 2 bases; junction bases outside the gene matches: 4. CDR3 sequence (DNA): TGTGCCAGCAGCCCTGGACAGGGGACCTACGAGCAGTACTTC. As protein: CASSPGQGTYEQYF.

The chain links TRBV10-3 to TRBJ2-1; D remains ambiguous. The germline CDR1 and CDR2 sequences are ENHRY and SYGVKD. This CDR3 has 14 residues. Trimming removed 3 bases at V and 6 bases at J, with 12 bases between. CDR3 in amino acids: CAISDPRKANEQFF. The CDR3 bases are TGTGCCATCAGTGACCCCAGGAAGGCCAATGAGCAGTTCTTC.

This clone was seen only a few times. The genes are TRBV6-4 and TRBJ2-3; 11 bases map to TRBD2. J lost 4 bases, V lost 4 bases, and 4 bases had no gene match. The germline V gene encodes CDR1 MRHNA and CDR2 SNTAGT. The CDR3 is 15 residues long. The CDR3 DNA reads as TGTGCCAGCAGTGTTACTAGCGGGAGAGCAGATACGCAGTATTTT. It yields the protein CASSVTSGRADTQYF.

The chain is built from TRBV19 and TRBJ1-1, with D hard to call. Germline loops: CDR1 LNHDA, CDR2 SQIVND (reference sequence). The CDR3 extends over 12 amino acids. The V end was cut by 1 base, the J end by 3 bases, with 3 bases between. The CDR3 spells CASSIGYTEAFF. The CDR3 DNA is TGTGCCAGTAGTATAGGATACACTGAAGCTTTCTTT.

This chain links TRBV14 with TRBJ1-5; D remains unclear. The germline V gene has CDR1 SGHDN and CDR2 FVKESK. V shed 3 bases and J shed 7 bases, with 7 bases lying between them. This CDR3 is built from 12 residues. CDR3 nucleotides: TGTGCCAGCAGCCATTGGAACCAGCCCCAGCATTTT. Residues: CASSHWNQPQHF.

This clone was seen many times. This rearrangement joins TRBV4-1 to TRBJ2-7, with unresolved D. V was shortened by 3 bases and J by 1 base, with 10 bases between the two germline ends. This CDR3 contains 14 residues. Germline V gene sequence: CDR1 MGHRA, CDR2 YSYEKL. CDR3 sequence (DNA): TGCGCCAGCAGCCAGAACAGTTATTCCTACGAGCAGTACTTC. It encodes CASSQNSYSYEQYF.

This clone turned up a few times. The V gene is TRBV11-2, the J gene TRBJ2-5; D is unresolved. The CDR3 totals 14 residues. Trimming removed 5 bases at V and 2 bases at J, with 12 bases between. Germline loops: CDR1 SGHAT, CDR2 FQNNGV. The CDR3 DNA is TGTGCCAGCAGCCTACTGGTCCCACAAGAGACCCAGTACTTC. This translates into CASSLLVPQETQYF.

V and J are TRBV28 and TRBJ2-7, with D tentatively TRBD1 (6 bases). The germline gives CDR1 MDHEN, CDR2 SYDVKM. V lost 5 bases and J 3 bases, leaving 8 bases between the germline ends. This CDR3 is 12 amino acids long. DNA for the CDR3: TGTGCCAGCAGTGGGGGCGACTACGAGCAGTACTTC. Translating gives CASSGGDYEQYF.

This clone has a single count. The V call is TRBV25-1, the J call TRBJ2-5; a possible D gene is TRBD1 (8 bases). Germline lookup yields CDR1 MGHDK and CDR2 SYGVNS. The CDR3 consists of 14 residues. V lost 6 bases, J lost 4 bases, and 15 bases lay in between. CDR3 nucleotides: TGTGCCAGCAGAGCGGGGACAGGTGGAGAGACCCAGTACTTC. Encoded protein: CASRAGTGGETQYF.

The chain combines TRBV10-3 with TRBJ2-1; D call uncertain. The length of the CDR3 is 15 residues. V lost 10 bases and J 1 base, leaving 17 bases between the germline ends. The germline V gene encodes CDR1 ENHRY and CDR2 SYGVKD. The chain's CDR3 is CASFPSPESYNEQFF. DNA of the CDR3: TGTGCCAGCTTCCCCAGTCCGGAGTCCTACAATGAGCAGTTCTTC.

This clone is deemed medium-sized. J is TRBJ2-1 and V is TRBV6-1; 10 bases align to TRBD2. Germline V lookup: CDR1 MNHNS, CDR2 SASEGT. V shed 8 bases and J 10 bases; nucleotides not matched to a gene: 8. The CDR3 spans 13 residues. CDR3 bases: TGTGCCAGCGGGCTAGCGGGGGCGAACGAGCAGTTCTTC. This gives the protein CASGLAGANEQFF.

This clone was detected only a few times. The genes are TRBV5-1 and TRBJ2-4; D gene uncertain. The V gene lost 0 bases and the J gene lost 8 bases, with 6 bases spanning the gap. The CDR3 covers 12 residues. The germline V gene encodes CDR1 SGHRS and CDR2 YFSETQ. For the CDR3, the DNA is TGCGCCAGCAGCTTGGGGGTGGACATTCAGTACTTC. It specifies CASSLGVDIQYF. The variable domain in full, completed from reference TRBV5-1 and TRBJ2-4, reads KAGVTQTPRYLIKTRGQQVTLSCSPISGHRSVSWYQQTPGQGLQFLFEYFSETQRNKGNFPGRFSGRQFSNSRSEMNVSTLELGDSALYLCASSLGVDIQYFGAGTRLSVL.

This clone was detected once. CDR3 loop: CSSFARGRHNEQFF. In DNA, the CDR3 is TGCAGCTCTTTTGCCAGGGGGCGTCACAATGAGCAGTTCTTC. The V and J genes are TRBV29-1 and TRBJ2-1; 8 bases match TRBD1. The V segment lost 8 bases and the J segment 5 bases; nucleotides outside the gene matches: 11. In germline, CDR1 is SQVTM, CDR2 ANQGSEA. The CDR3 consists of 14 residues.

This CDR3 is CASSSTGGREKLFF. CDR3 in DNA: TGTGCCAGCAGCTCGACAGGGGGGCGGGAAAAACTGTTTTTT. The V call is TRBV5-4, the J call TRBJ1-4; 9 nucleotides align to TRBD1. This CDR3 spans 14 amino acids. Germline CDR1 reads SGHNT; CDR2 reads YYREEE (reference sequence). The ends lost 3 bases at V and 8 bases at J; junction bases unmatched: 5.

V is TRBV7-7 and J is TRBJ2-7; TRBD1 is a possible D gene (6 bases). Germline CDR1 SSHAT, CDR2 FNYEAQ (reference sequence). The CDR3 extends over 15 amino acids. Trimming removed 2 bases at V and 4 bases at J, with 15 bases between. DNA for the CDR3: TGTGCCAGCAGCTTATCTCTCGGGACATCGTACGAGCAGTACTTC. It encodes CASSLSLGTSYEQYF.

This clone was seen a few times. The J gene is TRBJ2-7, the V gene TRBV10-2; TRBD2 aligns across 14 bases. V lost 4 bases, J lost 2 bases, and 4 bases stayed unmatched. Germline V gene data show CDR1 as WSHSY and CDR2 as SAAADI. CDR3 length equals 16 residues. The CDR3 DNA reads TGCGCCAGCAGTGTGACTAGCGGGAGGGATGCCTACGAGCAGTACTTC. Protein product: CASSVTSGRDAYEQYF.

This chain joins TRBV10-3 and TRBJ1-2; a possible D gene is TRBD1 (5 bases). V was trimmed by 5 bases and J by 5 bases, leaving 15 bases between them. This CDR3 comprises 14 residues. Looked up from germline, CDR1 is ENHRY and CDR2 is SYGVKD. CDR3 sequence reads: CAISTTGTEYGYTF. In DNA form, the CDR3 reads TGTGCCATCAGTACTACCGGGACGGAGTATGGCTACACCTTC.

The genes are TRBV7-8 and TRBJ1-2; D is perhaps TRBD1 (6 bases). The CDR3 totals 15 residues. V lost 5 bases and J 1 base, leaving 14 bases between the germline ends. Germline CDR1 is SGHVS and CDR2 is FQNEAQ. Written as DNA, the CDR3 is TGTGCCAGCAGCCCCGACAGGCTGCGTAACTATGGCTACACCTTC. This translates into CASSPDRLRNYGYTF.

The J gene is TRBJ2-1, the V gene TRBV18; TRBD2 aligns across 13 bases. The V gene end was trimmed by 4 bases and the J gene end by 3 bases; junction bases not matched to a gene: 3. The V gene's germline CDR1 is KGHSH and CDR2 LQKENI. The CDR3 covers 16 residues. Written as DNA, the CDR3 is TGTGCCAGCTCACTCCGGACTAGCGGGAGCTACAATGAGCAGTTCTTC. It is translated as CASSLRTSGSYNEQFF.